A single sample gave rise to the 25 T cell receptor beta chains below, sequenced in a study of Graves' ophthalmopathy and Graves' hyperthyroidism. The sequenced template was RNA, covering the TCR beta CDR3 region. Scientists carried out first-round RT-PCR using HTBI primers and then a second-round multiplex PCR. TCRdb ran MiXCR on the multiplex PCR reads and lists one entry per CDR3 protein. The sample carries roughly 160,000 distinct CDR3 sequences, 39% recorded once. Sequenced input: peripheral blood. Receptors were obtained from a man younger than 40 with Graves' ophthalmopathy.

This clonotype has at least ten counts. CDR3 in DNA: TGTGCCAGCAGGGGACTAGCGGGAACCTCGAACACCGGGGAGCTGTTTTTT. Amino acids: CASRGLAGTSNTGELFF. The chain couples TRBV27 to TRBJ2-2; 13 bases match TRBD2. The V gene's germline CDR1 is MNHEY and CDR2 SMNVEV (reference sequence). The CDR3 runs to 17 residues. After removal of 6 bases from V and 0 bases from J, the junction contained 4 bases not matched to a gene.

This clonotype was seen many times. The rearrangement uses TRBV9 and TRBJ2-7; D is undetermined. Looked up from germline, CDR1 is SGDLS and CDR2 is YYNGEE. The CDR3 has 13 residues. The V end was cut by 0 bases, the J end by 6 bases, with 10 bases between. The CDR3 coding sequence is TGTGCCAGCAGCGTAGGGGTAGTCTCCGAGCAGTACTTC. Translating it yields CASSVGVVSEQYF. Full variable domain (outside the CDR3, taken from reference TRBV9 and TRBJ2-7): DSGVTQTPKHLITATGQRVTLRCSPRSGDLSVYWYQQSLDQGLQFLIQYYNGEERAKGNILERFSAQQFPDLHSELNLSSLELGDSALYFCASSVGVVSEQYFGPGTRLTVT.

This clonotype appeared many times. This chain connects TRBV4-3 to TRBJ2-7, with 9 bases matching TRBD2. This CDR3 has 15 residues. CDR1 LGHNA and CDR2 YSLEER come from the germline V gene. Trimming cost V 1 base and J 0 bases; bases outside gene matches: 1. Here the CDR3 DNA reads TGCGCCAGCAGCCAAGGACTAGCGGACTCCTACGAGCAGTACTTC. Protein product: CASSQGLADSYEQYF.

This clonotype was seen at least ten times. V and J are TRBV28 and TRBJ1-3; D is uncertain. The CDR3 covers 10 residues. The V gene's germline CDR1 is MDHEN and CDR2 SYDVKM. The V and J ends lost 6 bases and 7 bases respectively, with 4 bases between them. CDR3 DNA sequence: TGTGCCAGCAGCCGTAACACCATATATTTT. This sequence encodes CASSRNTIYF.

Here the CDR3 reads CSARVRTSSVGAYF. The CDR3 DNA sequence: TGCAGTGCTAGAGTTAGGACTAGTTCCGTGGGGGCGTACTTC. The chain recombines TRBV20-1 with TRBJ2-5, with D tentatively TRBD2 (7 bases). Germline V gene data show CDR1 as DFQATT and CDR2 as SNEGSKA (reference sequence). This CDR3 contains 14 residues. V was trimmed by 1 base and J by 13 bases, leaving 22 bases between them.

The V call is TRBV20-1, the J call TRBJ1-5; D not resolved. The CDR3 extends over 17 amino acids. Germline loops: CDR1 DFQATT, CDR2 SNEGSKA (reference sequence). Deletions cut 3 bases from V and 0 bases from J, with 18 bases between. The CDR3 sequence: CSASGWIGSTSNQPQHF. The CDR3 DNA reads TGCAGTGCTAGTGGGTGGATAGGATCTACTAGCAATCAGCCCCAGCATTTT.

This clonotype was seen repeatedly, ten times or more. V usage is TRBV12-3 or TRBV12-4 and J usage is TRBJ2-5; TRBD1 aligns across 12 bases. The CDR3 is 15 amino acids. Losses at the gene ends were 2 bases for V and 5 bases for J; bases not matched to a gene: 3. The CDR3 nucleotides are TGTGCCAGCAGTTTATGGGACAGGGGGCAGGAGACCCAGTACTTC. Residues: CASSLWDRGQETQYF.

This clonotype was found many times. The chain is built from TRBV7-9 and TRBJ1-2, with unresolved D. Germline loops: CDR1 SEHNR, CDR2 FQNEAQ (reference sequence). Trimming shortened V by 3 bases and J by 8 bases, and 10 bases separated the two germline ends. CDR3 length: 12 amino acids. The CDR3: CASSLTDTGYTF. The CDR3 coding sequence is TGTGCCAGCAGCTTGACGGATACGGGCTACACCTTC.

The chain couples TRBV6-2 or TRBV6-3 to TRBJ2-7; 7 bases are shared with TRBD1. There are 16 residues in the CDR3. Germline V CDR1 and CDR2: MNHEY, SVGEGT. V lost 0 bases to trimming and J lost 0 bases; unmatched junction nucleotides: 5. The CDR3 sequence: CASSYSRDRNSYEQYF. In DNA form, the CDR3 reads TGTGCCAGCAGTTACTCCCGGGACAGAAACTCCTACGAGCAGTACTTC.

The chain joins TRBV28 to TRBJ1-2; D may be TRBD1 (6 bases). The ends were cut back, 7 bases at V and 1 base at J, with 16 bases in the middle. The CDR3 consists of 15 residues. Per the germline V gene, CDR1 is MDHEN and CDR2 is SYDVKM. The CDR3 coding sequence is TGTGCCAGCACTCTAGGACAGACCCATAACTATGGCTACACCTTC. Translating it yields CASTLGQTHNYGYTF.

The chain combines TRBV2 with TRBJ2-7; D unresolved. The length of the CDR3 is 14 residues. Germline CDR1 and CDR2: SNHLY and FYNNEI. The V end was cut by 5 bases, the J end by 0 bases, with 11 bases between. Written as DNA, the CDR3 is TGTGCCAGCAGTCTTAGGCAGGACTCCTACGAGCAGTACTTC. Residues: CASSLRQDSYEQYF.

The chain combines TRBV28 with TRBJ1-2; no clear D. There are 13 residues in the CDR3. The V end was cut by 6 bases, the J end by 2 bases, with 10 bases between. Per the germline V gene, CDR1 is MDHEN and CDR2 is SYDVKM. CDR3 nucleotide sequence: TGTGCCAGCAGCACCCAATTGAACTATGGCTACACCTTC. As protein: CASSTQLNYGYTF.

The CDR3 sequence is CASSLGDRHMNTEAFF. CDR3 sequence (DNA): TGCGCCAGCAGCTTGGGGGACAGGCACATGAACACTGAAGCTTTCTTT. V and J are TRBV5-1 and TRBJ1-1, with 8 bases fitting TRBD1. Germline V gives CDR1 SGHRS, CDR2 YFSETQ. This CDR3 region has 16 residues. After removal of 0 bases from V and 0 bases from J, the junction contained 4 bases not matched to a gene. The variable domain in full, with the rest retrieved from reference TRBV5-1 and TRBJ1-1, is KAGVTQTPRYLIKTRGQQVTLSCSPISGHRSVSWYQQTPGQGLQFLFEYFSETQRNKGNFPGRFSGRQFSNSRSEMNVSTLELGDSALYLCASSLGDRHMNTEAFFGQGTRLTVV.

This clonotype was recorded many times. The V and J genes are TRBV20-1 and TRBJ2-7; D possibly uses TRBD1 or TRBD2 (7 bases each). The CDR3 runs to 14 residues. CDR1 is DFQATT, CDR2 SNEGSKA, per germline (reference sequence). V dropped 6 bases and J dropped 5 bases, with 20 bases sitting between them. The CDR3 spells CSAPRQGGGDEQYF. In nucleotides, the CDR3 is TGCAGTGCCCCCAGACAGGGAGGGGGGGACGAGCAGTACTTC.

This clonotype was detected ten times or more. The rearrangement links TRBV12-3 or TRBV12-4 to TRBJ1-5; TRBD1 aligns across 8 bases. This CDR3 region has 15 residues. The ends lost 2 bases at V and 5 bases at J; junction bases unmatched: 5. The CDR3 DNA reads TGTGCCAGCAGTTTACGACAGGGGTCCTATCAGCCCCAGCATTTT. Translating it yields CASSLRQGSYQPQHF.

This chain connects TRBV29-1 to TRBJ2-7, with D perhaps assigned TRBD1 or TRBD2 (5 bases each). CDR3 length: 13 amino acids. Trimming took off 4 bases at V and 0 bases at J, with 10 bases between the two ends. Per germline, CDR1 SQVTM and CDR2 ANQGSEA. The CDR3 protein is CSVARGASYEQYF. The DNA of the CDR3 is TGCAGCGTTGCGAGGGGAGCCTCCTACGAGCAGTACTTC.

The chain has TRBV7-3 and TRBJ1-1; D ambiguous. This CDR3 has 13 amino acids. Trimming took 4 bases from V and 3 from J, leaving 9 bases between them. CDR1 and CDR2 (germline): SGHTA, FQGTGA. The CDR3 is CASSSGRDTEAFF. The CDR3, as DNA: TGTGCCAGCAGCTCTGGACGGGACACTGAAGCTTTCTTT.

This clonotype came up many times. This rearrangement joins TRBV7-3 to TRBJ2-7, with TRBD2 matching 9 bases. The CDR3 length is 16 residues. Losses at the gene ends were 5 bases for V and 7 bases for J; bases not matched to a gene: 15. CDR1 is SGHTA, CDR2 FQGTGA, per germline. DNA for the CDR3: TGTGCCAGCAGCCCCAACCCGGGACTAGCACCTTGGGAGCAGTACTTC. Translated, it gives CASSPNPGLAPWEQYF.

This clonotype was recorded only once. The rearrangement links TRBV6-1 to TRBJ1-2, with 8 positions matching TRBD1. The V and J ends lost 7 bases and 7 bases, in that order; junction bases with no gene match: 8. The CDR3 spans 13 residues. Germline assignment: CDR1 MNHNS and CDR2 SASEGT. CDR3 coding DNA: TGTGCCAGCAATCCAGACAGGGGAAGTGGCTACACCTTC. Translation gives CASNPDRGSGYTF.

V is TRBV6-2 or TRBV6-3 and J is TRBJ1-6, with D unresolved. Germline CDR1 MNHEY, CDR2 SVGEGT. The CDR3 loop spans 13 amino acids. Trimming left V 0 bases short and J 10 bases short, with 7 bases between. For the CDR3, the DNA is TGTGCCAGCAGTTACTCGACCGTCTCACCCCTCCACTTT. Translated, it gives CASSYSTVSPLHF.

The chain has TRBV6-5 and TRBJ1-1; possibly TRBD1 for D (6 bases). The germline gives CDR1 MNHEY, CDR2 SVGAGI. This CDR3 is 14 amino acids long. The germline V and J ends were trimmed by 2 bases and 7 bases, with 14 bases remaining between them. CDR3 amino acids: CASSYALEGGEAFF. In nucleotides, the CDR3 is TGTGCCAGCAGTTACGCCTTAGAGGGGGGTGAAGCTTTCTTT.

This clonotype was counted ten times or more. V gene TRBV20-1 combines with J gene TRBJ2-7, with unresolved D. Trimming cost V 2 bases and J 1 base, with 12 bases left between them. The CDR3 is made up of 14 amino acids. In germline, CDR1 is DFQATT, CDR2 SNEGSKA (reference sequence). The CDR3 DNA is TGCAGTGCTAGATTTTGGGGTGCGTCCTACGAGCAGTACTTC. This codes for CSARFWGASYEQYF.

The CDR3, as DNA: TGTGCCAGCAGCCCCCGGTTGGACGGGGAGCTGTTTTTT. Translated, it gives CASSPRLDGELFF. The V and J genes are TRBV6-1 and TRBJ2-2; D is ambiguous. CDR1 and CDR2 from the germline V gene are MNHNS and SASEGT. Deletions cut 6 bases from V and 7 bases from J, with 12 bases between. The CDR3 totals 13 residues.

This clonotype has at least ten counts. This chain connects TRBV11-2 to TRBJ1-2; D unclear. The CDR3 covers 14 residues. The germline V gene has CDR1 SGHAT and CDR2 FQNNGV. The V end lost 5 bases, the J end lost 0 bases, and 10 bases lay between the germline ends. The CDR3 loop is CASSGIDPNYGYTF. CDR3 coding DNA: TGTGCCAGCAGCGGAATCGATCCTAACTATGGCTACACCTTC.

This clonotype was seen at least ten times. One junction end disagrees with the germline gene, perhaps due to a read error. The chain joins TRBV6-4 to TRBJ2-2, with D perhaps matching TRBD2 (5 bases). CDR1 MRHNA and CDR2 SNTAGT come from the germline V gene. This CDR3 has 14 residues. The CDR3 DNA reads TGTGCCAGCAGCGACTCTACTAGCACCGGGGAGCTGTTTTTT. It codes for CASSDSTSTGELFF.